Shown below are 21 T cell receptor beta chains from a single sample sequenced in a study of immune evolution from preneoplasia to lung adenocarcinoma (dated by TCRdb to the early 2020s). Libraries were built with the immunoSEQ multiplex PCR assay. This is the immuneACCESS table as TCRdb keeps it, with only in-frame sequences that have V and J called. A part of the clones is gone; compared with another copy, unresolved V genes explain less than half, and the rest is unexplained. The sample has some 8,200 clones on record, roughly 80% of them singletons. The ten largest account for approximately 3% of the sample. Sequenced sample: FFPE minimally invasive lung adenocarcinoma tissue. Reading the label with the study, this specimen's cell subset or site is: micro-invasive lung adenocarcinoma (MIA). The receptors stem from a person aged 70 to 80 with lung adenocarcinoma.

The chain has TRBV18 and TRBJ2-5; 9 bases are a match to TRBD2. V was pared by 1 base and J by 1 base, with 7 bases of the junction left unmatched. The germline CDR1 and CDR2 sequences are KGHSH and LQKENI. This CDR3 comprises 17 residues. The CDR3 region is CASSPRLAGGVQETQYF. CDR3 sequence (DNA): TGTGCCAGCTCACCACGGCTGGCGGGAGGGGTCCAAGAGACCCAGTACTTC.

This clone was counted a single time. CDR3 in amino acids: CASSQGGAQDTQYF. The CDR3 bases are TGTGCCAGCAGCCAAGGGGGGGCGCAGGATACGCAGTATTTT. The J gene is TRBJ2-3, the V gene TRBV4-2; the D gene could be TRBD1 or TRBD2 (6 bases each). This CDR3 region has 14 residues. The germline gives CDR1 LGHNA, CDR2 YNFKEQ. V dropped 1 base and J dropped 6 bases, with 11 bases sitting between them.

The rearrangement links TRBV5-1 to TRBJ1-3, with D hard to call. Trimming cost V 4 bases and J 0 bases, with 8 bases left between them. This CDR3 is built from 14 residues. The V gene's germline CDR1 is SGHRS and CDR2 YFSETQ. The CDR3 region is CASSDDPSGNTIYF. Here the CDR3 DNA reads TGCGCCAGCAGCGATGACCCCTCTGGAAACACCATATATTTT.

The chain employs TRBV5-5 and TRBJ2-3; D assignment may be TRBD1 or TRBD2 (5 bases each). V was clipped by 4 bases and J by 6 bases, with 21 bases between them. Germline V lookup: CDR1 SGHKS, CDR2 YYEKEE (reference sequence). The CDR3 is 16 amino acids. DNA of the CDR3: TGTGCCAGCAGCACCTCCTTAGGGACCCTCGGGGATACGCAGTATTTT. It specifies CASSTSLGTLGDTQYF.

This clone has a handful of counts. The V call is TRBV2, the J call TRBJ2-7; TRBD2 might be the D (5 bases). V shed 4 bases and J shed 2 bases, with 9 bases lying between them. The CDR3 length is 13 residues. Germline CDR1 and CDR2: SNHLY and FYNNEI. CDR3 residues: CASSGGPPYEQYF. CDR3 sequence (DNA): TGTGCCAGCAGTGGAGGGCCTCCCTACGAGCAGTACTTC.

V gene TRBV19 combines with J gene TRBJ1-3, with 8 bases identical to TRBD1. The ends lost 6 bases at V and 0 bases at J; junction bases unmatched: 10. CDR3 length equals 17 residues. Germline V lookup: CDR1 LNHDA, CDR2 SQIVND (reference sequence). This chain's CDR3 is CASSSLPGGASGNTIYF. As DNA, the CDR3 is TGTGCCAGTAGCTCGCTCCCAGGGGGCGCCTCTGGAAACACCATATATTTT.

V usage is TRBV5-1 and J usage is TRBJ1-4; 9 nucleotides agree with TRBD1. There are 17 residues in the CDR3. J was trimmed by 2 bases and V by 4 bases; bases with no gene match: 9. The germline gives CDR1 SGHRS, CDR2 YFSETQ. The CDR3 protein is CASSARTGVGTNEKLFF. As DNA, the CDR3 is TGCGCCAGCAGCGCGCGGACAGGGGTTGGGACTAATGAAAAACTGTTTTTT.

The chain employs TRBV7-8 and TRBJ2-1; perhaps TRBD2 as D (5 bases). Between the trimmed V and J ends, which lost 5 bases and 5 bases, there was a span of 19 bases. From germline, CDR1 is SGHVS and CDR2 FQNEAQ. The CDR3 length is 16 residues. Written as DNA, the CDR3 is TGTGCCAGCAGCGACCCCGGACGGGTCGGGAACAATGAGCAGTTCTTC. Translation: CASSDPGRVGNNEQFF.

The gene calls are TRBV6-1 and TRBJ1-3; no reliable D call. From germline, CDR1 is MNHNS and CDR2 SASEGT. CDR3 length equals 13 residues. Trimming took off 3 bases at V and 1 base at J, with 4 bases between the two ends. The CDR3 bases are TGTGCCAGCAGTGACGGGTCTGGAAACACCATATATTTT. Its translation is CASSDGSGNTIYF.

The chain's CDR3 is CASSQFEPRGYQPQHF. The CDR3 DNA sequence: TGCGCCAGCAGTCAATTCGAGCCTAGGGGGTATCAGCCCCAGCATTTT. The chain couples TRBV23-1 to TRBJ1-5; perhaps TRBD1 as D (6 bases). TRBV23-1 is an ORF, and what it does is uncertain. The CDR3 totals 16 residues. V was cut by 1 base and J by 5 bases, with 15 bases left in between.

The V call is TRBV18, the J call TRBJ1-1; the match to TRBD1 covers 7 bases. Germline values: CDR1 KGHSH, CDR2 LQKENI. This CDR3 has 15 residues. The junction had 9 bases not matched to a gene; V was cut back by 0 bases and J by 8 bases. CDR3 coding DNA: TGTGCCAGCTCACCACCGATGGGGCAGGGGGAAGAAGCTTTCTTT. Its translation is CASSPPMGQGEEAFF.

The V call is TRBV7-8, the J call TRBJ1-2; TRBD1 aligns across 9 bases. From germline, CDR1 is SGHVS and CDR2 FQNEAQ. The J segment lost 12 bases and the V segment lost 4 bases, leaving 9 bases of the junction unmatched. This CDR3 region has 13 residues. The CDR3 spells CASSSSHRGQHTF. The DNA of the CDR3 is TGTGCCAGCAGCTCCTCTCACAGGGGGCAGCACACCTTC.

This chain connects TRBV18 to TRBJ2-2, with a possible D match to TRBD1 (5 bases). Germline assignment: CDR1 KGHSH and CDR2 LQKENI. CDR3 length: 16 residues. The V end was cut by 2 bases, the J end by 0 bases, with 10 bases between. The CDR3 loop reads CASSPVVGANTGELFF. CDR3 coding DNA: TGTGCCAGCTCACCAGTAGTAGGGGCGAACACCGGGGAGCTGTTTTTT.

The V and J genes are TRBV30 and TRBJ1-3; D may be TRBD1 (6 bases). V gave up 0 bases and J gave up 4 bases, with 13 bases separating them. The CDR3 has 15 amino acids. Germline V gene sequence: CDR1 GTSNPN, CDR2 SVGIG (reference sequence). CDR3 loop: CAWSVGGAAGNTIYF. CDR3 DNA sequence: TGTGCCTGGAGTGTAGGGGGGGCGGCCGGAAACACCATATATTTT.

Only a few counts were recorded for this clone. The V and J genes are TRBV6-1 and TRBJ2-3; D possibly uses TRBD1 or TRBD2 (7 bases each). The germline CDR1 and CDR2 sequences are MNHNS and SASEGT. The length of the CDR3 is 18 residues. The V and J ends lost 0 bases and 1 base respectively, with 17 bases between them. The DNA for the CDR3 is TGTGCCAGCAGTGAAGCGTATCAGGGGGGGCCACGCACAGATACGCAGTATTTT. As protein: CASSEAYQGGPRTDTQYF.

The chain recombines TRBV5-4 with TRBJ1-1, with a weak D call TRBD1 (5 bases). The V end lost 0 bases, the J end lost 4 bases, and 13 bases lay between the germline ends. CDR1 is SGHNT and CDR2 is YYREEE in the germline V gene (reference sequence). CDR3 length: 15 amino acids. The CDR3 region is CASSLARQGGTEAFF. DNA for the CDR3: TGTGCCAGCAGCTTGGCCAGGCAGGGTGGCACTGAAGCTTTCTTT.

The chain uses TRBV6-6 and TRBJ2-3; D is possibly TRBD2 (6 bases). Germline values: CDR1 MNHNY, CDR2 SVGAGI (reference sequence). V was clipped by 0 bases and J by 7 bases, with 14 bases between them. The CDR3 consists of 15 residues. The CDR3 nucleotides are TGTGCCAGCAGTTACTCCGGAGGGAGCACTAATACGCAGTATTTT. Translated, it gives CASSYSGGSTNTQYF.

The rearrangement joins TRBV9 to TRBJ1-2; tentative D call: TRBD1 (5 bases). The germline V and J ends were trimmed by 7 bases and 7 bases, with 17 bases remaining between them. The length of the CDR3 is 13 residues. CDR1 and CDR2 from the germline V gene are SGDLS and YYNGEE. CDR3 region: CASLSPGDRGYTF. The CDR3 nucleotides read TGTGCCAGCCTCTCCCCCGGGGACCGTGGCTACACCTTC. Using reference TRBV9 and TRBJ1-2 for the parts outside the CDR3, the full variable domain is DSGVTQTPKHLITATGQRVTLRCSPRSGDLSVYWYQQSLDQGLQFLIQYYNGEERAKGNILERFSAQQFPDLHSELNLSSLELGDSALYFCASLSPGDRGYTFGSGTRLTVV.

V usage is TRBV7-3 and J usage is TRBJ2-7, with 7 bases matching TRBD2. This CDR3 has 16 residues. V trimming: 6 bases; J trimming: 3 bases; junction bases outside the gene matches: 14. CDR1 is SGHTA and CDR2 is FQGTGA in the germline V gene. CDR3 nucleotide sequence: TGTGCCAGCAGAGACCGGGACTACGGTCCCAACTACGAGCAGTACTTC. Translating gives CASRDRDYGPNYEQYF.

CDR3 DNA sequence: TGTGCCTGGAGCGATAAAGGGTTCTACTATGGCTACACCTTC. Encoded protein: CAWSDKGFYYGYTF. The chain carries TRBV30 and TRBJ1-2; D not resolved. The ends were cut back, 3 bases at V and 3 bases at J, with 14 bases in the middle. CDR1 GTSNPN and CDR2 SVGIG come from the germline V gene (reference sequence). The CDR3 contains 14 residues.

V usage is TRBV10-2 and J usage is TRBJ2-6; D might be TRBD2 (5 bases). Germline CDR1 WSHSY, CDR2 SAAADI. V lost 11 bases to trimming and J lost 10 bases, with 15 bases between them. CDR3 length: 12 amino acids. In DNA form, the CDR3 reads TGCGCCGTACAGACCCCGGGAAACGTCCTGACTTTC. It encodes CAVQTPGNVLTF.